This T cell receptor beta chain is from a study of T cell changes during pregnancy in multiple sclerosis. The CDR3 runs 16 residues. Losses at the gene ends were 5 bases for V and 7 bases for J; bases not matched to a gene: 10. Germline V gene lookup returns CDR1 MNHEY and CDR2 SMNVEV (reference sequence). The table came from immunoSEQ multiplex PCR; TCRdb's copy has only in-frame clones and leaves some out. The sample contains under 55,000 clones, approximately 95% of which appear only once. The sample was CD4+ T cells from peripheral blood mononuclear cells, taken in the third trimester of pregnancy. The chain combines TRBV27 with TRBJ1-6; 8 bases fit TRBD1. This TCR was recovered from a female donor with multiple sclerosis, enrolled in a pregnancy study. The CDR3 DNA reads TGTGCCAGCAGTGTAAGAAAAGACAGGGGCAATTCACCCCTCCACTTT. This translates into CASSVRKDRGNSPLHF.